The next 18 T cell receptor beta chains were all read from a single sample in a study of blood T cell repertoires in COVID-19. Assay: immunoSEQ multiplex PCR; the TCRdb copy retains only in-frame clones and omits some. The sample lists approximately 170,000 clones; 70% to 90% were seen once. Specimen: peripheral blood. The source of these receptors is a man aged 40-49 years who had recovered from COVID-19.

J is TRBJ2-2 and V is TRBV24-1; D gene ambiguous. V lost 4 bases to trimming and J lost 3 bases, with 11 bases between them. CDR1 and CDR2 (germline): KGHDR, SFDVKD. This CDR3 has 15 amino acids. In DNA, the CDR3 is TGTGCCACCAGTGAGTGGCGGATAGACACCGGGGAGCTGTTTTTT. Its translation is CATSEWRIDTGELFF.

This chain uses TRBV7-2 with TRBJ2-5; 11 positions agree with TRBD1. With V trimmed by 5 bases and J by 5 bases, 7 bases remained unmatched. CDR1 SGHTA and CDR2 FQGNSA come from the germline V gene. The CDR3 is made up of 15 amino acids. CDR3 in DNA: TGTGCCAGCAGCGCAACGGACAGGGGGCGGGAGACCCAGTACTTC. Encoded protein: CASSATDRGRETQYF.

CDR3 in amino acids: CATSRDRSRGNIQYF. CDR3 DNA: TGTGCCACCAGCAGAGATCGAAGCAGAGGAAACATTCAGTACTTC. The chain carries TRBV15 and TRBJ2-4; D not certain. Looked up from germline, CDR1 is LNHNV and CDR2 is YYDKDF (reference sequence). This CDR3 has 15 residues. V was cut by 0 bases and J by 6 bases, with 12 bases left in between.

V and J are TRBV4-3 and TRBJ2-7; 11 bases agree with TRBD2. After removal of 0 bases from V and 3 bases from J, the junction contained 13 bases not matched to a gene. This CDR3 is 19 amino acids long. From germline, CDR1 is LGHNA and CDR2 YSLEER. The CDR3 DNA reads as TGCGCCAGCAGCCAAGACCCGTTGACCATAGCGGGAGGGGTCTACGAGCAGTACTTC. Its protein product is CASSQDPLTIAGGVYEQYF.

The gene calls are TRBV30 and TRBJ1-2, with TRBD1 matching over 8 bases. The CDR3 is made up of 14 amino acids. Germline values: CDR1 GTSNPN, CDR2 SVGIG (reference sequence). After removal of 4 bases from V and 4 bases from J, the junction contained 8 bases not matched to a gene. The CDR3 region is CAWTISGGAYGYTF. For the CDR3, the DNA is TGTGCCTGGACCATTTCAGGGGGCGCCTATGGCTACACCTTC.

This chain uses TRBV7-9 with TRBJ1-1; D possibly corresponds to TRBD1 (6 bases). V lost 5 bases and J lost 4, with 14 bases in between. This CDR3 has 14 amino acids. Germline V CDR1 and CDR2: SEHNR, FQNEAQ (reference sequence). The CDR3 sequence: CASSPTGLGTEAFF. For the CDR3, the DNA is TGTGCCAGCAGCCCTACAGGGTTAGGCACTGAAGCTTTCTTT.

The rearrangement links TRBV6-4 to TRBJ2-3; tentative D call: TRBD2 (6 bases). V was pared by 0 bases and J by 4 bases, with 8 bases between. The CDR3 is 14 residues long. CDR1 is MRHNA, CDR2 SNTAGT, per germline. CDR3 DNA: TGTGCCAGCAGTGACTCGATAGCGGCAGATACGCAGTATTTT. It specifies CASSDSIAADTQYF.

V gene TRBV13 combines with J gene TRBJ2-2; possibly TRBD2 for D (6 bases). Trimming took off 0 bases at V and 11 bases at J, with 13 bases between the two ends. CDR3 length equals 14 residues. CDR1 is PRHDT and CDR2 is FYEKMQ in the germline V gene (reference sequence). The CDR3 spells CASSLGLGGAELFF. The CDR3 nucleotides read TGTGCCAGCAGCTTAGGCCTGGGGGGAGCAGAGCTGTTTTTT. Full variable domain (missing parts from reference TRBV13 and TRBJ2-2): AAGVIQSPRHLIKEKRETATLKCYPIPRHDTVYWYQQGPGQDPQFLISFYEKMQSDKGSIPDRFSAQQFSDYHSELNMSSLELGDSALYFCASSLGLGGAELFFGEGSRLTVL.

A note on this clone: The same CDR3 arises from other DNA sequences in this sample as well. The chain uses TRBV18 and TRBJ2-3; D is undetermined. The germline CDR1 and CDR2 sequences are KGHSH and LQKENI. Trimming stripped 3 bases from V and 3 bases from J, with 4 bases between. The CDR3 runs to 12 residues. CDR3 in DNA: TGTGCCAGCTCACCCAGGACAGATACGCAGTATTTT. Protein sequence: CASSPRTDTQYF. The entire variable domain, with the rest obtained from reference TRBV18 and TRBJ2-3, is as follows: NAGVMQNPRHLVRRRGQEARLRCSPMKGHSHVYWYRQLPEEGLKFMVYLQKENIIDESGMPKERFSAEFPKEGPSILRIQQVVRGDSAAYFCASSPRTDTQYFGPGTRLTVL.

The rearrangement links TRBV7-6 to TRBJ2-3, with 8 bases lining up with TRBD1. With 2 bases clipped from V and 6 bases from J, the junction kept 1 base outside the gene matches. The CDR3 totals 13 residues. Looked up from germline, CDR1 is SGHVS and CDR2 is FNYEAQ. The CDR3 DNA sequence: TGTGCCAGCAGCTTAAGGGACAGGGATACGCAGTATTTT. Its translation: CASSLRDRDTQYF.

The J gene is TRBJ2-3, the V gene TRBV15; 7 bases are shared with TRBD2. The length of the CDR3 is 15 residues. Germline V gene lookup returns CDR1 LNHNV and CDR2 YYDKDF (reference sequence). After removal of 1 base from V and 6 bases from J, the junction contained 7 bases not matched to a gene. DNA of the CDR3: TGTGCCACCAGCAGAGTGGGGAGGGAGGGGGATACGCAGTATTTT. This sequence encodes CATSRVGREGDTQYF. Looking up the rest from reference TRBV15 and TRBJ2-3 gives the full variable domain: DAMVIQNPRYQVTQFGKPVTLSCSQTLNHNVMYWYQQKSSQAPKLLFHYYDKDFNNEADTPDNFQSRRPNTSFCFLDIRSPGLGDTAMYLCATSRVGREGDTQYFGPGTRLTVL.

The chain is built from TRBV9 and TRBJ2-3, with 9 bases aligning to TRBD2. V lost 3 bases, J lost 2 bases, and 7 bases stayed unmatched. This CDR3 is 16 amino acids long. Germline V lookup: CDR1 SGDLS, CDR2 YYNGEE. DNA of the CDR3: TGTGCCAGCAGCGCCCTTAGCGGGGGAAACACAGATACGCAGTATTTT. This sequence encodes CASSALSGGNTDTQYF. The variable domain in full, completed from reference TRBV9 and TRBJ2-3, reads DSGVTQTPKHLITATGQRVTLRCSPRSGDLSVYWYQQSLDQGLQFLIQYYNGEERAKGNILERFSAQQFPDLHSELNLSSLELGDSALYFCASSALSGGNTDTQYFGPGTRLTVL.

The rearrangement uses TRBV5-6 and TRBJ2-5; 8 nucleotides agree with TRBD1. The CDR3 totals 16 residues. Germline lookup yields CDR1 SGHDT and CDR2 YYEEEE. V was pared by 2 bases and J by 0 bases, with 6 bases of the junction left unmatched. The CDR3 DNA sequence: TGTGCCAGCAGCTTAAATGGACAGGGCAACCAAGAGACCCAGTACTTC. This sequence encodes CASSLNGQGNQETQYF.

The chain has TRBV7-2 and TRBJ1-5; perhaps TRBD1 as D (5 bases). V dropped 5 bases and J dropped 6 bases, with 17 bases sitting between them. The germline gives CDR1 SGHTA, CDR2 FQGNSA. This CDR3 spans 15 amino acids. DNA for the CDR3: TGTGCCAGCAGCCCCTCACAGGTGAACGGTCAGCCCCAGCATTTT. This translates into CASSPSQVNGQPQHF. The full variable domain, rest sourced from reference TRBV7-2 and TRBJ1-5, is GAGVSQSPSNKVTEKGKDVELRCDPISGHTALYWYRQSLGQGLEFLIYFQGNSAPDKSGLPSDRFSAERTGGSVSTLTIQRTQQEDSAVYLCASSPSQVNGQPQHFGDGTRLSIL.

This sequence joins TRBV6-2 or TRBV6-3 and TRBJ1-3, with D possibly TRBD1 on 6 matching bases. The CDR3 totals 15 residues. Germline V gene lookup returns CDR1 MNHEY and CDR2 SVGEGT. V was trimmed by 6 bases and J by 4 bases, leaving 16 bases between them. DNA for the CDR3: TGTGCCAGCAGCACCACCGACAGGTCCGGAAACACCATATATTTT. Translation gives CASSTTDRSGNTIYF.

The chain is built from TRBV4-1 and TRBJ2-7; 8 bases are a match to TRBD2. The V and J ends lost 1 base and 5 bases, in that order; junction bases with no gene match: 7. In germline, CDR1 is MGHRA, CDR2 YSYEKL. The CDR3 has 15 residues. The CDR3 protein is CASSQAGGKRDEQYF. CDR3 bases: TGCGCCAGCAGCCAAGCGGGGGGGAAACGGGACGAGCAGTACTTC.

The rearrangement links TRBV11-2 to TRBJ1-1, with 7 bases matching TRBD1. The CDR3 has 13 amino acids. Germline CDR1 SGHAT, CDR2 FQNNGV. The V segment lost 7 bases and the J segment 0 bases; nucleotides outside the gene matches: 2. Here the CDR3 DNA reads TGTGCCAGCATCGGACAGGTGAACACTGAAGCTTTCTTT. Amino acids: CASIGQVNTEAFF.

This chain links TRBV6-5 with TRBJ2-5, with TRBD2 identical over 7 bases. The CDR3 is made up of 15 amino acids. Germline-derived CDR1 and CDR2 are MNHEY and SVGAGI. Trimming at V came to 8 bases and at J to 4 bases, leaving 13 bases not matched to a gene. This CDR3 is CASGFRPREGETQYF. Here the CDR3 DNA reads TGTGCCAGCGGGTTCCGCCCCAGGGAGGGAGAGACCCAGTACTTC.